This T cell receptor (beta chain) was identified during a study of blood T cell repertoires in COVID-19. Study in general: Sources were T cells, B-cell-depleted T cells, or PBMCs; the material itself was cDNA or gDNA.

Profiled with immunoSEQ multiplex PCR; TCRdb holds only in-frame clones, not every one. The sample contains 55,000 to 75,000 clones, 70% to 85% of which appear only once. CDR1 is MGHRA, CDR2 YSYEKL, per germline. J gave up 3 bases and V 0 bases, and 4 bases lay outside the gene matches. The CDR3 runs 17 residues. The sequenced material came from peripheral blood. The J gene is TRBJ2-1, the V gene TRBV4-1; 11 bases agree with TRBD2. This receptor was identified in a man between 65 and 79 years old with acute or convalescent COVID-19. CDR3 residues: CASSQDLTSGSYNEQFF. The CDR3 DNA reads TGCGCCAGCAGCCAAGATCTTACTAGCGGGAGCTACAATGAGCAGTTCTTC.